The source of this T cell receptor beta chain is a study of T cells in Graves' hyperthyroidism and ophthalmopathy. With 6 bases removed from V and 7 bases from J, the gap between germline ends came to 16 bases. The length of the CDR3 is 14 residues. In germline, CDR1 is ENHRY, CDR2 SYGVKD. This clonotype was picked up a small number of times. Antigen unknown. Authors of the study amplified TCR beta CDR3 regions from RNA transcripts. A first-round RT-PCR of the TCR CDR3 used the HTBI primer set. TCRdb re-analysed the multiplex PCR reads in MiXCR, keeping a single row per CDR3 protein. The data hold 350,000 to 400,000 distinct CDR3 sequences, with approximately 15% observed a single time. Any patient presenting with uncontrolled infection, other autoimmune disease, pregnancy or lactation was left out. The PBMCs had their origin in roughly 9.4 ml of fresh peripheral blood. Notes on the study in general: Ophthalmopathy was identified by the model a median 6.5 months ahead of onset. In simple terms, a model built on 13 V-J features told ophthalmopathy apart from stable hyperthyroidism.

This TCR was sampled from a woman aged 60-75 years with Graves' hyperthyroidism. Source material: blood. The chain combines TRBV10-3 with TRBJ1-5, with a weak D call TRBD1 (6 bases). The CDR3 nucleotides read TGTGCCATCAGCGCGGACAGCGGGGGGCAGCCCCAGCATTTT. It codes for CAISADSGGQPQHF.